This TCR beta chain was sequenced in a study of cytomegalovirus exposure and HLA in healthy donors. Study conclusions and caveats: The authors listed 150 to 200 TCR beta chains as cytomegalovirus-associated. Most CMV-associated TCR beta chains were later found to appear HLA-restricted. Within the data, a cluster of highly shared sequence variants was likely a sequencing artifact. The study dropped some indistinguishable V segments, TRBV6-2 and TRBV6-3 among them.

The sample holds one count of this clone. The antigen is unknown. V shed 3 bases, J shed 5 bases, and the junction held 8 bases outside the gene matches. CDR1 and CDR2 (germline): SEHNR, FQNEAQ (reference sequence). The CDR3 totals 16 residues. 60 Vbeta and 13 Jbeta primers were used in PCR. Clones were sequenced by immunoSEQ multiplex PCR, and TCRdb holds only the in-frame ones, with some missing. The sample lists about 130,000 clones, about 81% occurring once. The sequence came from a woman between 25 and 40 years old in good health and CMV-seronegative. This rearrangement joins TRBV7-9 to TRBJ2-1; TRBD2 aligns across 9 bases. The source material was PBMCs. CDR3 loop: CASSLTGTSRDNEQFF. CDR3 DNA: TGTGCCAGCAGCTTGACCGGGACTAGCAGGGACAATGAGCAGTTCTTC.